This T cell receptor (beta chain) was sequenced during a study of blood T cell repertoires in COVID-19. Only in-frame clones appear in the TCRdb table, and some are missing; sequencing was by immunoSEQ multiplex PCR. Seen here are fewer than 120,000 clones, over 65% observed once, and the top ten hold approximately 3.9%. Trimming removed 1 base from V and 8 bases from J, with 11 bases in between. CDR1 SEHNR and CDR2 FQNEAQ come from the germline V gene (reference sequence). The length of the CDR3 is 13 residues. This chain connects TRBV7-9 to TRBJ1-2; no clear D gene. The TCR was taken from a woman older than 75 with acute or convalescent COVID-19. The sequencing input was peripheral blood. The CDR3 bases are TGTGCCAGCAGCTTAGGGGGAGGGTCCGGCTACACCTTC. This encodes CASSLGGGSGYTF.